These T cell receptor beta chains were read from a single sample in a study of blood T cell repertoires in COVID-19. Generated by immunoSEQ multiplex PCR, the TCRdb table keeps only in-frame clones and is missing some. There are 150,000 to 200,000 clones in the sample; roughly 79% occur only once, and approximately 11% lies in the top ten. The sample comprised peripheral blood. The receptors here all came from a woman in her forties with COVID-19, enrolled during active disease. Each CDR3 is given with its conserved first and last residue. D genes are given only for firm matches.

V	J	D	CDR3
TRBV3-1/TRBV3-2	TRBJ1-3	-	CASSQDPESEEYSGNTIYF
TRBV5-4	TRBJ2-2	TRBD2	CASSPLAGGGTGELFF
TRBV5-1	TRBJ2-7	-	CASSSDIYEQYF
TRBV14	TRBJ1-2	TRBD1	CASSPLQGAGYTF
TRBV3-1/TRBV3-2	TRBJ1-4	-	CASSRAAGAGEKLFF
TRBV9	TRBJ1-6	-	CASSVAGGGSPLHF
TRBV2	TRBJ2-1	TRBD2	CASSTGTSGTNEQFF
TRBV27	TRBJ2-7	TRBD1	CASSSTGGRRTSFYEQYF
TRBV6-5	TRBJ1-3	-	CASSLSSQPGNTIYF
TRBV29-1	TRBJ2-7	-	CSVGGETAYEQYF
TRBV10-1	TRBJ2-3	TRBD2	CASSRTGLAGTGGDTQYF
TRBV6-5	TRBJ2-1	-	CASTTRTGEQFF
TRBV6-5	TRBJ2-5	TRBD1	CASSRDRDKGRTQYF
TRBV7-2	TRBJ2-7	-	CASSSLRTKGGAF
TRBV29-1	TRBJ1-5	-	CSVPGREFGAQHF
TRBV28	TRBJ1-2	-	CASSLRTWRVYGYTF
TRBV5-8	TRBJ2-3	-	CASSTGDSLTDTQYF
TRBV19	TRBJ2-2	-	CASSVISGSSGELFF
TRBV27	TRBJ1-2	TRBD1	CASSLAGGNYGYTF
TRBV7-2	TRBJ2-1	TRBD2	CASSFSGRSFFYEQFF
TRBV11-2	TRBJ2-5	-	CASSLYRSQETQYF
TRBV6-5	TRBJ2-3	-	CASTITGFSTDTQYF
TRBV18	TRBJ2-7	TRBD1	CASSPLQGVYEQYF
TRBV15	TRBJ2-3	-	CATSRVPGSSTDTQYF
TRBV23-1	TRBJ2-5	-	CASSQSGADSQETQYF
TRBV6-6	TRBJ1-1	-	CASTIGGGNTEAFF
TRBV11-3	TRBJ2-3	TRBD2	CASSFGSGRARDTQYF
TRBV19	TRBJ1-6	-	CASSMGASSPLHF
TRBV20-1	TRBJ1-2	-	CSAYSYTF
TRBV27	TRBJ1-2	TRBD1	CASRSPDRGNYGYTF
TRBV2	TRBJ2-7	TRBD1	CASRATRTGSYEQYF
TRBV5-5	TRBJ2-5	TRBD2	CASSLAGGRETQYF
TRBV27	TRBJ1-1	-	CASSTRRVGDTEAFF
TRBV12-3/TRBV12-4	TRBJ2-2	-	CASSFKNTGELFF
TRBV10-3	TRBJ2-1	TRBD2	CAIQVGIGRANEQFF
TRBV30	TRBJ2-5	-	CAWSQVQETQYF
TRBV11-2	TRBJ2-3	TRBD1	CASSLVGTVLTDTQYF
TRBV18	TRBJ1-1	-	CASSPEGPTSGTEAFF
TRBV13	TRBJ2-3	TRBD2	CASSRRPGTSEDTQYF
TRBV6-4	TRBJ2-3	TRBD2	CASSDSASGGADTQYF
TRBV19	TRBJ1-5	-	CASSLSNQPQHF
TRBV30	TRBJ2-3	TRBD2	CASLRGGGTDTQYF
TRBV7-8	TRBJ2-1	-	CASSPLFGDEQFF
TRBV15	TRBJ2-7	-	CATSRDVGDTGSYEQYF
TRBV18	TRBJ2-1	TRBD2	CASSPGGRGYNEQFF
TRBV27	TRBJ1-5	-	CASSLSSGAHQPQHF
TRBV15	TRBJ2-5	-	CATSGNVGGRETQYF